The rows below give T cell receptor beta chains drawn from one sample of a study of Ad26.COV2.S vaccination and SARS-CoV-2 variants. The assay was immunoSEQ multiplex PCR, and TCRdb's table has in-frame clones only and misses some. The sample shows more than 300,000 clones, around 84% of them seen only once. Sequenced material: peripheral blood, taken in a trial of Ad26.COV2.S vaccine versus placebo. These receptors came from a person aged 18-65 years who received the Ad26.COV2.S COVID-19 vaccine or a placebo. Each CDR3 is given with its conserved first and last residue. A D gene is named only where the DNA matches it firmly. A row's size may be missing; if present it is once, few, many or a size class.

V gene	J gene	D gene	clone size	CDR3 protein	CDR3 DNA
TRBV5-1	TRBJ1-1	-	-	CASTIGVMNTEAFF	TGCGCCAGCACCATCGGAGTCATGAACACTGAAGCTTTCTTT
TRBV3-1/TRBV3-2	TRBJ2-3	-	few	CASSQGERRSQYF	TGTGCCAGCAGCCAAGGGGAGCGGCGATCGCAGTATTTT
TRBV4-3	TRBJ2-5	TRBD1	-	CASSQDLGQGGTQYF	TGCGCCAGCAGCCAAGATCTTGGACAGGGTGGGACCCAGTACTTC
TRBV6-2/TRBV6-3	TRBJ2-5	-	-	CASSYPRVGLALGLGETQYF	TGTGCCAGCAGTTACCCCCGGGTTGGGCTAGCTCTAGGATTGGGAGAGACCCAGTACTTC
TRBV19	TRBJ2-2	-	-	CASSIPTAGELFF	TGTGCCAGTAGTATACCCACAGCCGGGGAGCTGTTTTTT
TRBV5-1	TRBJ1-1	-	-	CASSLGHRDDTEAFF	TGCGCCAGCAGCTTGGGGCACAGGGACGACACTGAAGCTTTCTTT
TRBV6-5	TRBJ2-7	-	-	CASRGDVWIGEQYF	TGTGCCAGCAGAGGGGACGTTTGGATTGGCGAGCAGTACTTC
TRBV4-3	TRBJ2-5	TRBD2	-	CASSQDRWGGPETQYF	TGCGCCAGCAGCCAAGATAGGTGGGGGGGTCCAGAGACCCAGTACTTC
TRBV14	TRBJ2-2	-	-	CASSHDRITGELFF	TGTGCCAGCAGCCATGATAGGATCACCGGGGAGCTGTTTTTT
TRBV5-1	TRBJ2-3	-	-	CASSLGQFTDTQYF	TGCGCCAGCAGCTTGGGCCAGTTCACAGATACGCAGTATTTT
TRBV5-1	TRBJ2-6	-	-	CASRGAISGANVLTF	TGCGCCAGCAGGGGGGCGATCTCTGGGGCCAACGTCCTGACTTTC
TRBV4-2	TRBJ1-3	-	-	CASSQEFSRRTSGNTIYF	TGTGCCAGCAGCCAAGAATTCTCAAGGAGAACCTCTGGAAACACCATATATTTT
TRBV9	TRBJ1-3	TRBD1	-	CASSPQQQGAGNTIYF	TGTGCCAGCAGCCCCCAACAACAGGGGGCTGGAAACACCATATATTTT
TRBV6-2/TRBV6-3	TRBJ2-3	TRBD2	once	CASSSGRGGSDTQYF	TGTGCCAGCAGTTCCGGGCGGGGGGGGTCAGATACGCAGTATTTT
TRBV19	TRBJ1-2	-	-	CASGEGRFYGYTF	TGTGCCAGTGGAGAGGGCAGATTCTATGGCTACACCTTC
TRBV6-6	TRBJ1-1	-	few	CASRQPIGVLNTEAFF	TGTGCCAGCAGGCAACCCATAGGGGTTTTGAACACTGAAGCTTTCTTT
TRBV18	TRBJ2-5	-	-	CASSLAQETQYF	TGTGCCAGCTCTCTCGCGCAAGAGACCCAGTACTTC
TRBV20-1	TRBJ2-7	-	-	CSASSRPYEQYF	TGCAGTGCTAGTTCTCGGCCGTACGAGCAGTACTTC
TRBV3-1/TRBV3-2	TRBJ2-7	-	-	CASSLRTLTYEQYF	TGTGCCAGCAGCCTGCGGACGTTGACCTACGAGCAGTACTTC
TRBV27	TRBJ1-2	-	-	CASKYQGGRGSVYGYTF	TGTGCCAGCAAATACCAGGGAGGGAGGGGAAGTGTTTATGGCTACACCTTC
TRBV4-1	TRBJ1-2	TRBD1	many	CASSQVPGTANYGYTF	TGCGCCAGCAGCCAAGTACCCGGGACAGCTAACTATGGCTACACCTTC
TRBV20-1	TRBJ1-4	-	-	CSATGEKLFF	TGCAGTGCTACCGGTGAAAAACTGTTTTTT
TRBV29-1	TRBJ1-1	TRBD1	-	CSARQGVSTEAFF	TGCAGCGCCAGACAGGGGGTGAGCACTGAAGCTTTCTTT
TRBV5-1	TRBJ2-7	-	-	CASSLRKGRDLPYEQYF	TGCGCCAGCAGCTTGCGTAAGGGACGGGACTTACCCTACGAGCAGTACTTC
TRBV29-1	TRBJ2-7	TRBD1	-	CSALTGQGAYEQYF	TGCAGCGCTCTAACGGGACAGGGGGCTTACGAGCAGTACTTC
TRBV7-2	TRBJ1-1	-	-	CASSLGGVPKAFF	TGTGCCAGCAGCTTAGGCGGGGTGCCAAAAGCTTTCTTT
TRBV2	TRBJ1-4	-	-	CASSVKGEKLFF	TGTGCCAGCAGTGTGAAGGGTGAAAAACTGTTTTTT
TRBV9	TRBJ1-6	-	few	CASTETTGSGPLHF	TGTGCCAGCACCGAGACAACCGGGTCGGGTCCCCTCCACTTT
TRBV2	TRBJ2-1	-	-	CASEGTVNEQFF	TGTGCCAGCGAGGGGACGGTTAATGAGCAGTTCTTC
TRBV6-5	TRBJ2-7	-	once	CASGRERASYEQYF	TGTGCCAGCGGCAGGGAAAGGGCCTCCTACGAGCAGTACTTC
TRBV5-1	TRBJ1-1	-	-	CASRADTEAFF	TGCGCCAGCAGGGCCGACACTGAAGCTTTCTTT
TRBV3-1/TRBV3-2	TRBJ1-1	-	few	CASSQGVSTEAFF	TGTGCCAGCAGCCAAGGGGTCTCGACTGAAGCTTTCTTT
TRBV30	TRBJ1-2	-	-	CAWSMTRAQRGYGYTF	TGTGCCTGGAGTATGACCCGGGCCCAGAGGGGGTACGGCTACACCTTC
TRBV4-1	TRBJ1-5	-	-	CASSQVGGRQPQHF	TGCGCCAGCAGCCAAGTGGGGGGGCGTCAGCCCCAGCATTTT
TRBV7-9	TRBJ2-3	-	-	CASSLGAEAPDTQYF	TGTGCCAGCAGCTTAGGGGCGGAAGCCCCAGATACGCAGTATTTT